This TCR beta chain was profiled in a study of CD8 T cells in ankylosing spondylitis. This clonotype was seen ten or more times. Each CDR3 protein gets one entry after TCRdb re-called the 5' RACE reads with MiXCR. This table has some 30,000 distinct CDR3 sequences, 6.5% to 9% appearing once. The CDR3 is made up of 17 amino acids. Germline CDR1 SNHLY, CDR2 FYNNEI. Trimming took 5 bases from V and 0 from J, leaving 17 bases between them. The sequence was obtained from a male donor with ankylosing spondylitis or in good health (not recorded which). Sequencing was performed on blood, either unsorted or a sorted T cell fraction (not recorded which). V and J are TRBV2 and TRBJ2-1, with unresolved D. The DNA for the CDR3 is TGTGCCAGCAGTCCCTCCCCGTCCCGCGGCTCCTACAATGAGCAGTTCTTC. Its protein is CASSPSPSRGSYNEQFF.